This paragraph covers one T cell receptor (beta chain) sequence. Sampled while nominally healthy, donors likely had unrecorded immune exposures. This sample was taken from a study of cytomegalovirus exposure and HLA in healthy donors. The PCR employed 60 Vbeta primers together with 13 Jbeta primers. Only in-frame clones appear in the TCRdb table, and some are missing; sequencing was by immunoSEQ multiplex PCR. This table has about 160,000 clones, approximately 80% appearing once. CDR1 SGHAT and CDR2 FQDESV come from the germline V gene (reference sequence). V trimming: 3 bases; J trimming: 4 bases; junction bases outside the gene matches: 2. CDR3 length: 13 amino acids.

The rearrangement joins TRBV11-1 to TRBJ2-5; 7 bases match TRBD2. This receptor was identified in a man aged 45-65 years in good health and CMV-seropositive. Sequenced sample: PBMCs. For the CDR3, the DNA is TGTGCCAGCAGCTTCGGGGGGTTAGAGACCCAGTACTTC. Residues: CASSFGGLETQYF. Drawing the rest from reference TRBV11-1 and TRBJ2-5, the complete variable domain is EAEVAQSPRYKITEKSQAVAFWCDPISGHATLYWYRQILGQGPELLVQFQDESVVDDSQLPKDRFSAERLKGVDSTLKIQPAELGDSAMYLCASSFGGLETQYFGPGTRLLVL.